The clone carrying this T cell receptor beta chain was recorded a few times. The target antigen is unknown. TCRdb called the 5' RACE reads again in MiXCR, with one record for every CDR3 protein. The sample lists approximately 190,000 distinct CDR3 sequences, about a sixth seen once, with 2% to 3% in the top ten. The sample comes from a study of T-cell memory formation after mild COVID-19. Overall study: Clusters of TCRs were largely donor specific. Overall study results and limits: Clones that shrank (day 15 to 85) were balanced CD4/CD8, whereas later expanders leaned CD4+.

Germline V lookup: CDR1 ENHRY, CDR2 SYGVKD. The CDR3 is 16 residues long. V shed 6 bases and J shed 0 bases, with 17 bases lying between them. This receptor was taken from an adult woman who had mild COVID-19 (a few samples of this study predate the infection). Cell type and time point are not known. This chain uses TRBV10-3 with TRBJ1-2; maybe TRBD1 (6 bases). Input material: PBMCs or a T cell subset sorted from them (not recorded which). CDR3 region: CAISGTLDGANYGYTF. The CDR3 coding sequence is TGTGCCATCAGCGGGACACTCGATGGAGCTAACTATGGCTACACCTTC.